One sample yielded the 30 T cell receptor beta chains listed below, sequenced in a study of blood T cell repertoires in COVID-19 (dated by TCRdb to 2020 to 2022). Libraries were built with the immunoSEQ multiplex PCR assay. What TCRdb holds here is the immuneACCESS table cut down to in-frame rearrangements. Part of the clones is not present; checked against another copy, under half of the missing clones reflect an unresolved V gene, and the others are unexplained. A total of over 150,000 clones appear in this sample, over 70% of them only once. The ten largest clones capture around 3.7% of the sample. Sequencing was performed on PBMCs or T cells enriched from blood (not recorded which). The receptor set was obtained from a woman aged 60-70 years who had recovered from COVID-19.

Regarding this clone: Other DNA sequences in this sample translate to the same CDR3. CDR3 residues: CAWSQGNSNQPQHF. CDR3 coding DNA: TGTGCCTGGAGTCAGGGGAATAGCAATCAGCCCCAGCATTTT. The rearrangement uses TRBV30 and TRBJ1-5, with D perhaps TRBD1 (6 bases). Between the trimmed V and J ends, which lost 2 bases and 0 bases, there was a span of 8 bases. Germline V gene data show CDR1 as GTSNPN and CDR2 as SVGIG (reference sequence). The CDR3 contains 14 residues.

This clone was recorded once. The chain couples TRBV4-2 to TRBJ1-1; possibly TRBD1 for D (5 bases). This CDR3 comprises 19 residues. Between the trimmed V and J ends, which lost 6 bases and 0 bases, there was a span of 26 bases. Germline CDR1 is LGHNA and CDR2 is YNFKEQ. The CDR3 region is CASRRIKMTEGALNTEAFF. CDR3 in DNA: TGTGCCAGCAGACGTATCAAGATGACAGAAGGGGCTCTGAACACTGAAGCTTTCTTT.

The rearrangement links TRBV30 to TRBJ2-3, with 9 bases aligning to TRBD2. The V gene end was trimmed by 4 bases and the J gene end by 5 bases; junction bases not matched to a gene: 7. Germline lookup yields CDR1 GTSNPN and CDR2 SVGIG (reference sequence). The length of the CDR3 is 14 residues. CDR3 sequence (DNA): TGTGCCTGGACGGCGGGGGGGCCGAGAGATACGCAGTATTTT. Translation: CAWTAGGPRDTQYF.

The chain has TRBV5-6 and TRBJ2-6, with D possibly being TRBD2 (6 bases). Per germline, CDR1 SGHDT and CDR2 YYEEEE. The CDR3 is made up of 16 amino acids. V was cut by 0 bases and J by 4 bases, with 11 bases left in between. The CDR3 nucleotides are TGTGCCAGCAGCTTGGGAGGAGGGGTCGGGGCCAACGTCCTGACTTTC. Its translation is CASSLGGGVGANVLTF.

V usage is TRBV18 and J usage is TRBJ2-3; 13 nucleotides match TRBD2. J gave up 2 bases and V 6 bases, and 8 bases lay outside the gene matches. Germline V gene sequence: CDR1 KGHSH, CDR2 LQKENI. CDR3 length: 17 residues. The CDR3 DNA is TGTGCCAGCTCCTTCAGGACTAGCGGGGGAGCCACAGATACGCAGTATTTT. Amino acid sequence: CASSFRTSGGATDTQYF.

The chain employs TRBV6-5 and TRBJ1-5; D unclear. CDR1 is MNHEY, CDR2 SVGAGI, per germline. Between the trimmed V and J ends, which lost 0 bases and 2 bases, there was a span of 8 bases. This CDR3 has 15 residues. This CDR3 reads CASSYSNFGNQPQHF. CDR3 nucleotide sequence: TGTGCCAGCAGTTACTCTAATTTTGGCAATCAGCCCCAGCATTTT.

The chain couples TRBV6-5 to TRBJ2-1; D gene ambiguous. Trimming stripped 2 bases from V and 9 bases from J, with 11 bases between. Germline-derived CDR1 and CDR2 are MNHEY and SVGAGI. The CDR3 consists of 13 residues. The CDR3 region has the DNA TGTGCCAGCAGTTACACGACTGGCGTTGAGCAGTTCTTC. Residues: CASSYTTGVEQFF.

This clone occurred once. The sample carries other DNA sequences with the same CDR3. V and J are TRBV5-1 and TRBJ1-1; 7 nucleotides align to TRBD1. With 4 bases clipped from V and 4 bases from J, the junction kept 7 bases outside the gene matches. This CDR3 has 14 residues. Germline V gene data show CDR1 as SGHRS and CDR2 as YFSETQ. The CDR3 region is CASSAQGGSTEAFF. The DNA for the CDR3 is TGCGCCAGCAGCGCGCAGGGGGGTAGCACTGAAGCTTTCTTT.

The chain employs TRBV21-1 and TRBJ2-2; the table's D call TRBD2 went unverified against the DNA. TRBV21-1 has pseudogene status. The CDR3 is 17 residues long. The CDR3 nucleotides are TGTGCCAGCAGGTACCTAAAAAACTCGGTGAACACCGGGGAGCTGTTTTTT. Translation: CASRYLKNSVNTGELFF.

This chain joins TRBV4-1 and TRBJ2-7, with 7 positions matching TRBD1. This CDR3 region has 14 residues. Germline CDR1 reads MGHRA; CDR2 reads YSYEKL. With V trimmed by 3 bases and J by 2 bases, 4 bases remained unmatched. The CDR3 loop is CASSHPGTAYEQYF. The CDR3 nucleotides read TGCGCCAGCAGCCATCCCGGGACAGCCTACGAGCAGTACTTC.

For the CDR3, the DNA is TGTGCCACGATAGACAGGGAGTACGTTAGCAATCAGCCCCAGCATTTT. It is translated as CATIDREYVSNQPQHF. V and J are TRBV24-1 and TRBJ1-5; 7 bases are a match to TRBD1. This CDR3 spans 16 amino acids. With V trimmed by 10 bases and J by 0 bases, 11 bases remained unmatched. In germline, CDR1 is KGHDR, CDR2 SFDVKD.

The chain employs TRBV5-6 and TRBJ1-2; TRBD1 matches at 9 bases. Germline values: CDR1 SGHDT, CDR2 YYEEEE. Unmatched junction bases numbered 5, after V lost 6 bases and J lost 2 bases. The CDR3 loop spans 14 amino acids. The CDR3 is CASMDRGWNYGYTF. The CDR3 nucleotides are TGTGCCAGCATGGACAGGGGTTGGAACTATGGCTACACCTTC.

V gene TRBV24-1 combines with J gene TRBJ1-1; the D gene is possibly TRBD1 (5 bases). The CDR3 spans 13 residues. The V gene lost 7 bases and the J gene lost 4 bases, with 12 bases spanning the gap. CDR1 and CDR2 (germline): KGHDR, SFDVKD. Here the CDR3 reads CATRFGGGTEAFF. The CDR3, as DNA: TGTGCCACCAGATTTGGGGGAGGCACTGAAGCTTTCTTT.

The gene calls are TRBV2 and TRBJ1-2; 8 bases are a match to TRBD1. The junction had 13 bases not matched to a gene; V was cut back by 0 bases and J by 4 bases. Germline lookup yields CDR1 SNHLY and CDR2 FYNNEI. The CDR3 sequence is 18 residues long. CDR3 in amino acids: CASSEARTGKEAGYGYTF. The CDR3 nucleotides read TGTGCCAGCAGTGAAGCGCGGACAGGGAAAGAGGCAGGCTATGGCTACACCTTC.

The chain carries TRBV11-2 and TRBJ1-6, with 7 bases identical to TRBD1. V lost 5 bases to trimming and J lost 3 bases; unmatched junction nucleotides: 7. The length of the CDR3 is 16 residues. In germline, CDR1 is SGHAT, CDR2 FQNNGV. The CDR3: CASSLQTGYYNSPLHF. CDR3 bases: TGTGCCAGCAGCCTGCAGACAGGGTACTATAATTCACCCCTCCACTTT.

The V and J genes are TRBV12-3 or TRBV12-4 and TRBJ1-2; D perhaps matches TRBD1 (6 bases). The CDR3 covers 13 residues. Trimming removed 5 bases from V and 8 bases from J, with 15 bases in between. The DNA of the CDR3 is TGTGCCAGCAGTCGAACGGCAGGGGTCGGCTACACCTTC. Its protein product is CASSRTAGVGYTF.

V and J are TRBV11-2 and TRBJ2-1; 7 bases are shared with TRBD1. V dropped 4 bases and J dropped 2; count of bases not matched to a gene: 5. CDR1 is SGHAT, CDR2 FQNNGV, per germline. The CDR3 has 15 residues. CDR3 region: CASSSLGTAYNEQFF. CDR3 bases: TGTGCCAGCAGCTCCCTCGGGACAGCCTACAATGAGCAGTTCTTC.

This rearrangement joins TRBV27 to TRBJ2-3, with D possibly matching TRBD1 (6 bases). V dropped 3 bases and J dropped 0 bases, with 10 bases sitting between them. The CDR3 extends over 15 amino acids. Germline lookup yields CDR1 MNHEY and CDR2 SMNVEV (reference sequence). In DNA form, the CDR3 reads TGTGCCAGCAGTTTTCGAGACAGGAGCACAGATACGCAGTATTTT. As protein: CASSFRDRSTDTQYF.

This clone was observed many times. V and J are TRBV6-5 and TRBJ2-1, with D tentatively TRBD1 (5 bases). Looked up from germline, CDR1 is MNHEY and CDR2 is SVGAGI. V lost 0 bases and J 4 bases, leaving 13 bases between the germline ends. The CDR3 spans 16 residues. This CDR3 is CASSYSRWTNYNEQFF. Here the CDR3 DNA reads TGTGCCAGCAGTTACTCGAGATGGACAAATTACAATGAGCAGTTCTTC.

The rearrangement uses TRBV7-2 and TRBJ2-3, with a weak D call TRBD2 (5 bases). V was cut by 1 base and J by 1 base, with 9 bases left in between. Germline CDR1 and CDR2: SGHTA and FQGNSA. This CDR3 is 15 amino acids long. CDR3 nucleotides: TGTGCCAGCAGCTTAGTGTGGCGGGGCACAGATACGCAGTATTTT. It yields the protein CASSLVWRGTDTQYF.

V usage is TRBV7-9 and J usage is TRBJ1-1; 7 nucleotides match TRBD1. CDR1 and CDR2 from the germline V gene are SEHNR and FQNEAQ (reference sequence). This CDR3 spans 16 amino acids. Unmatched junction bases numbered 13, after V lost 2 bases and J lost 7 bases. CDR3 nucleotide sequence: TGTGCCAGCAGCTTAAAGGGGGCGGGATATGAGAATGAAGCTTTCTTT. Amino acids: CASSLKGAGYENEAFF.

In this sample, this clone turned up once. The chain combines TRBV6-5 with TRBJ1-5, with D uncertain. V lost 6 bases and J 4 bases, leaving 10 bases between the germline ends. Germline V gives CDR1 MNHEY, CDR2 SVGAGI. The CDR3 runs 13 residues. Here the CDR3 reads CASSRSQNQPQHF. The CDR3 DNA is TGTGCCAGCAGCAGGTCCCAAAATCAGCCCCAGCATTTT.

This sequence joins TRBV3-1 (or the pseudogene TRBV3-2) and TRBJ2-7, with D perhaps matching TRBD1 (5 bases). CDR3 length equals 13 residues. Germline values: CDR1 LGHDT, CDR2 YNNKEL (reference sequence). The ends were cut back, 0 bases at V and 5 bases at J, with 8 bases in the middle. As DNA, the CDR3 is TGTGCCAGCAGCCAAGATTGGGGCGACGAGCAGTACTTC. Its translation is CASSQDWGDEQYF.

The sample holds one count of this clone. This chain uses TRBV15 with TRBJ2-7, with D perhaps matching TRBD1 (5 bases). Trimming took off 0 bases at V and 4 bases at J, with 13 bases between the two ends. Germline V CDR1 and CDR2: LNHNV, YYDKDF (reference sequence). This CDR3 comprises 15 residues. The CDR3 coding sequence is TGTGCCACCAGCAGAGAGCAGGGATCGTTTTACGAGCAGTACTTC. This translates into CATSREQGSFYEQYF.

CDR3 loop: CASSLYGGTNTGELFF. The CDR3 DNA reads TGTGCCAGCAGTTTATATGGGGGGACGAACACCGGGGAGCTGTTTTTT. The V call is TRBV27, the J call TRBJ2-2, with a weak D call TRBD2 (6 bases). Germline V CDR1 and CDR2: MNHEY, SMNVEV (reference sequence). V was pared by 1 base and J by 0 bases, with 9 bases between. This CDR3 is 16 amino acids long.

This rearrangement joins TRBV23-1 to TRBJ2-5; the D gene is possibly TRBD1 (5 bases). TRBV23-1 is identified as an open reading frame with a role that is uncertain. V was cut by 0 bases and J by 5 bases, with 13 bases left in between. The CDR3 covers 15 residues. The CDR3 coding sequence is TGCGCCAGCAGTCAATCGACAGTGGGGTGGGAGACCCAGTACTTC. Translating gives CASSQSTVGWETQYF.

This chain joins TRBV10-3 and TRBJ2-3; perhaps TRBD1 as D (7 bases). Germline V gene sequence: CDR1 ENHRY, CDR2 SYGVKD. CDR3 size: 12 residues. Trimming cost V 11 bases and J 6 bases, with 15 bases left between them. The CDR3 DNA is TGTGCCTTAGGGACAGCGGGCGATACGCAGTATTTT. This gives the protein CALGTAGDTQYF.

This CDR3 reads CASSQAGGTNEKLFF. The DNA of the CDR3 is TGTGCCAGCAGCCAAGCAGGAGGAACTAATGAAAAACTGTTTTTT. The chain uses TRBV5-6 and TRBJ1-4; D is undetermined. The CDR3 consists of 15 residues. CDR1 is SGHDT and CDR2 is YYEEEE in the germline V gene. Trimming left V 4 bases short and J 1 base short, with 11 bases between.

The chain joins TRBV6-1 to TRBJ2-1; TRBD2 matches at 7 bases. The germline CDR1 and CDR2 sequences are MNHNS and SASEGT. The length of the CDR3 is 12 residues. After removal of 2 bases from V and 10 bases from J, the junction contained 2 bases not matched to a gene. CDR3: CASSESGGEQFF. The CDR3 DNA reads TGTGCCAGCAGTGAATCGGGGGGAGAGCAGTTCTTC.

This chain joins TRBV9 and TRBJ2-1, with 8 bases fitting TRBD2. The CDR3 runs to 15 residues. CDR1 and CDR2 from the germline V gene are SGDLS and YYNGEE. Germline trimming cut 3 bases from V and 0 bases from J; bases unmatched to any gene: 2. This chain's CDR3 is CASSAGTSSYNEQFF. For the CDR3, the DNA is TGTGCCAGCAGCGCCGGGACTAGCTCCTACAATGAGCAGTTCTTC.